A single sample gave rise to the 26 T cell receptor beta chains below, sequenced in a study of identifying expanded T cells in peripheral blood. Data came from immunoSEQ multiplex PCR; TCRdb stores just in-frame clones and leaves some out. This sample has about 100,000 clones, with approximately 90% found just once. Sequences were obtained from blood. These receptor sequences come from a person aged 18 to 75 in good health.

This clone was seen more than once but under ten times. J is TRBJ1-1 and V is TRBV19; 7 bases agree with TRBD1. CDR1 is LNHDA and CDR2 is SQIVND in the germline V gene (reference sequence). V trimming: 6 bases; J trimming: 4 bases; junction bases outside the gene matches: 8. This CDR3 comprises 14 residues. The CDR3 region is CASSPTGWITEAFF. The CDR3 DNA reads as TGTGCCAGTAGCCCGACAGGGTGGATCACTGAAGCTTTCTTT.

For the CDR3, the DNA is TGTGCCAGCAGCTTTGCCAGGGGTGAGCAGTTCTTC. It codes for CASSFARGEQFF. The chain is built from TRBV11-2 and TRBJ2-1, with a possible D match to TRBD1 (6 bases). Germline assignment: CDR1 SGHAT and CDR2 FQNNGV. The CDR3 covers 12 residues. The germline V and J ends were trimmed by 3 bases and 9 bases, with 9 bases remaining between them.

This rearrangement joins TRBV6-4 to TRBJ2-5; TRBD1 matches at 10 bases. This CDR3 is 16 amino acids long. J gave up 3 bases and V 5 bases, and 9 bases lay outside the gene matches. Germline loops: CDR1 MRHNA, CDR2 SNTAGT. The CDR3: CASSPIWGQGKETQYF. For the CDR3, the DNA is TGTGCCAGCAGTCCAATCTGGGGACAGGGGAAAGAGACCCAGTACTTC.

The chain carries TRBV27 and TRBJ1-4; unclear D gene. The CDR3 totals 15 residues. Germline V lookup: CDR1 MNHEY, CDR2 SMNVEV (reference sequence). V lost 3 bases and J lost 5, with 13 bases in between. CDR3 region: CASSLSEAVNEKLFF. Written as DNA, the CDR3 is TGTGCCAGCAGTTTGTCGGAGGCCGTGAATGAAAAACTGTTTTTT.

CDR3 amino acids: CASSIDTRSYEQYF. CDR3 nucleotides: TGTGCCAGCAGCATCGACACCCGCTCCTACGAGCAGTACTTC. V gene TRBV7-9 combines with J gene TRBJ2-7; D call uncertain. Germline V lookup: CDR1 SEHNR, CDR2 FQNEAQ (reference sequence). This CDR3 spans 14 amino acids. The V gene lost 5 bases and the J gene lost 0 bases, with 11 bases spanning the gap.

V and J are TRBV10-3 and TRBJ2-1; unclear D gene. The V gene lost 2 bases and the J gene lost 9 bases, with 5 bases spanning the gap. CDR3 length: 11 residues. CDR1 is ENHRY, CDR2 SYGVKD, per germline. The CDR3 region is CAISEGFEQFF. The CDR3 coding sequence is TGTGCCATCAGTGAGGGGTTTGAGCAGTTCTTC.

This clone has a single count. This rearrangement joins TRBV29-1 to TRBJ2-5, with a tentative D call TRBD1 (6 bases). CDR3 length equals 16 residues. V was clipped by 0 bases and J by 2 bases, with 16 bases between them. Germline V gene sequence: CDR1 SQVTM, CDR2 ANQGSEA. CDR3 nucleotides: TGCAGCGTTGAAGATTGGGGGCAGGTAGGGCAAGAGACCCAGTACTTC. Protein product: CSVEDWGQVGQETQYF.

The J gene is TRBJ2-7, the V gene TRBV30, with D maybe TRBD1 (6 bases). The CDR3 is 13 residues long. V gave up 5 bases and J gave up 7 bases, with 18 bases separating them. The V gene's germline CDR1 is GTSNPN and CDR2 SVGIG (reference sequence). The CDR3 is CAWGSGHKSEQYF. CDR3 nucleotide sequence: TGTGCCTGGGGGTCGGGACACAAGTCGGAGCAGTACTTC.

The gene calls are TRBV4-3 and TRBJ1-6; D gene unclear. The germline V gene has CDR1 LGHNA and CDR2 YSLEER. V gave up 0 bases and J gave up 12 bases, with 12 bases separating them. This CDR3 has 14 residues. In nucleotides, the CDR3 is TGCGCCAGCAGCCAAGATAGTACGGTTCGACCCCTCCACTTT. Protein product: CASSQDSTVRPLHF.

The chain has TRBV18 and TRBJ1-1, with unresolved D. V was pared by 4 bases and J by 3 bases, with 6 bases between. There are 12 residues in the CDR3. Looked up from germline, CDR1 is KGHSH and CDR2 is LQKENI. Here the CDR3 DNA reads TGTGCCAGCTCACAAACAGACACTGAAGCTTTCTTT. As protein: CASSQTDTEAFF.

The chain couples TRBV28 to TRBJ2-5; D is perhaps TRBD2 (6 bases). Germline CDR1 and CDR2: MDHEN and SYDVKM. Trimming cost V 4 bases and J 4 bases, with 19 bases left between them. The CDR3 length is 16 residues. CDR3 nucleotides: TGTGCCAGCAGTTCCCCGGGACTCGCTCTGGGAGAGACCCAGTACTTC. Translated: CASSSPGLALGETQYF.

The genes are TRBV4-1 and TRBJ1-2; D possibly corresponds to TRBD1 (6 bases). This CDR3 has 16 amino acids. The germline V and J ends were trimmed by 0 bases and 3 bases, with 14 bases remaining between them. The V gene's germline CDR1 is MGHRA and CDR2 YSYEKL. The CDR3 loop is CASSQEGSGAHYGYTF. The CDR3 nucleotides are TGCGCCAGCAGCCAAGAAGGGTCAGGGGCCCACTATGGCTACACCTTC.

The rearrangement links TRBV4-3 to TRBJ2-1; D not resolved. Germline V CDR1 and CDR2: LGHNA, YSLEER. This CDR3 is 15 amino acids long. The V end was cut by 1 base, the J end by 2 bases, with 9 bases between. The CDR3 region has the DNA TGCGCCAGCAGCCAAGGATTGACCCCCTACAATGAGCAGTTCTTC. This encodes CASSQGLTPYNEQFF.

The chain joins TRBV7-9 to TRBJ1-2; D ambiguous. Looked up from germline, CDR1 is SEHNR and CDR2 is FQNEAQ (reference sequence). Between the trimmed V and J ends, which lost 5 bases and 5 bases, there was a span of 9 bases. CDR3 length: 12 amino acids. CDR3 loop: CASSIDLYGYTF. DNA for the CDR3: TGTGCCAGCAGCATTGACCTATATGGCTACACCTTC.

The V and J genes are TRBV13 and TRBJ2-7; 7 nucleotides line up with TRBD1. Germline lookup yields CDR1 PRHDT and CDR2 FYEKMQ (reference sequence). The V segment lost 4 bases and the J segment 5 bases; nucleotides outside the gene matches: 8. The CDR3 runs 14 residues. The DNA for the CDR3 is TGTGCCAGCAGCTCCCGGGACAGCTCAAACGAGCAGTACTTC. Translating gives CASSSRDSSNEQYF.

V gene TRBV19 combines with J gene TRBJ2-7; perhaps TRBD2 as D (7 bases). The CDR3 length is 14 residues. Germline-derived CDR1 and CDR2 are LNHDA and SQIVND (reference sequence). Trimming took off 3 bases at V and 1 base at J, with 10 bases between the two ends. The CDR3 loop reads CASSMGGASYEQYF. As DNA, the CDR3 is TGTGCCAGTAGTATGGGGGGGGCGTCCTACGAGCAGTACTTC.

The rearrangement joins TRBV5-1 to TRBJ2-1; 10 bases map to TRBD2. Germline V gives CDR1 SGHRS, CDR2 YFSETQ. CDR3 length: 15 amino acids. J was trimmed by 10 bases and V by 4 bases; bases with no gene match: 11. CDR3 nucleotide sequence: TGCGCCAGCAGCCTGCTAGCGGGGGCGCCTGGGGAGCAGTTCTTC. Translated, it gives CASSLLAGAPGEQFF.

The chain uses TRBV13 and TRBJ2-2; TRBD1 matches 9 bases. This CDR3 spans 15 amino acids. V shed 6 bases, J shed 7 bases, and the junction held 9 bases outside the gene matches. Germline CDR1 PRHDT, CDR2 FYEKMQ (reference sequence). The CDR3 DNA sequence: TGTGCCAGCAGGACTCACAGGGGGCGTATCGGGGAGCTGTTTTTT. Translating gives CASRTHRGRIGELFF.

The rearrangement uses TRBV19 and TRBJ2-3, with a possible D match to TRBD2 (7 bases). There are 13 residues in the CDR3. Looked up from germline, CDR1 is LNHDA and CDR2 is SQIVND (reference sequence). Between the trimmed V and J ends, which lost 7 bases and 3 bases, there was a span of 11 bases. The DNA for the CDR3 is TGTGCCAGTATGGGGGGGCGGACAGATACGCAGTATTTT. Residues: CASMGGRTDTQYF.

The chain combines TRBV15 with TRBJ2-7; D is unresolved. The length of the CDR3 is 12 residues. Germline-derived CDR1 and CDR2 are LNHNV and YYDKDF (reference sequence). Between the trimmed V and J ends, which lost 1 base and 3 bases, there was a span of 4 bases. Written as DNA, the CDR3 is TGTGCCACCAGCAGAGGTGACTACGAGCAGTACTTC. Protein sequence: CATSRGDYEQYF. Full variable domain (remainder filled in from reference TRBV15 and TRBJ2-7): DAMVIQNPRYQVTQFGKPVTLSCSQTLNHNVMYWYQQKSSQAPKLLFHYYDKDFNNEADTPDNFQSRRPNTSFCFLDIRSPGLGDTAMYLCATSRGDYEQYFGPGTRLTVT.

V gene TRBV5-1 combines with J gene TRBJ1-2, with TRBD1 identical over 10 bases. Germline V lookup: CDR1 SGHRS, CDR2 YFSETQ. The length of the CDR3 is 15 residues. Losses at the gene ends were 4 bases for V and 7 bases for J; bases not matched to a gene: 10. The CDR3 is CASSPTGGEWGGYTF. CDR3 nucleotides: TGCGCCAGCAGCCCGACAGGGGGCGAGTGGGGTGGCTACACCTTC.

In this sample, this clone turned up a few times. The chain has TRBV6-1 and TRBJ1-1; D remains unclear. Germline V lookup: CDR1 MNHNS, CDR2 SASEGT. This CDR3 is 14 amino acids long. Trimming cost V 8 bases and J 3 bases, with 16 bases left between them. This CDR3 is CASPKDEGYTEAFF. The CDR3 DNA sequence: TGTGCCAGCCCCAAGGACGAGGGCTACACTGAAGCTTTCTTT.

This rearrangement joins TRBV25-1 to TRBJ1-3; no reliable D call. The CDR3 covers 14 residues. V was clipped by 1 base and J by 4 bases, with 8 bases between them. Germline lookup yields CDR1 MGHDK and CDR2 SYGVNS. CDR3 loop: CASSESLIGNTIYF. The CDR3, as DNA: TGTGCCAGCAGTGAATCCCTTATCGGAAACACCATATATTTT.

The J gene is TRBJ1-1, the V gene TRBV28; no firm D call. Germline V gene lookup returns CDR1 MDHEN and CDR2 SYDVKM. The V end lost 2 bases, the J end lost 1 base, and 2 bases lay between the germline ends. The CDR3 sequence is 12 residues long. The CDR3 nucleotides are TGTGCCAGCAGTTTACCGAACACTGAAGCTTTCTTT. Its translation: CASSLPNTEAFF.

This chain joins TRBV6-4 and TRBJ2-2, with TRBD2 matching over 8 bases. J lost 7 bases, V lost 6 bases, and 4 bases had no gene match. Germline assignment: CDR1 MRHNA and CDR2 SNTAGT. The CDR3 contains 13 residues. This chain's CDR3 is CASSSGGGGELFF. In DNA, the CDR3 is TGTGCCAGCAGCAGCGGGGGCGGCGGGGAGCTGTTTTTT.

The V call is TRBV5-6, the J call TRBJ1-3, with 7 bases matching TRBD1. The CDR3 extends over 14 amino acids. Germline lookup yields CDR1 SGHDT and CDR2 YYEEEE. Germline trimming cut 4 bases from V and 2 bases from J; bases unmatched to any gene: 3. The CDR3 nucleotides read TGTGCCAGCAGCCTCGGACAGGCTGGAAACACCATATATTTT. The encoded protein is CASSLGQAGNTIYF.